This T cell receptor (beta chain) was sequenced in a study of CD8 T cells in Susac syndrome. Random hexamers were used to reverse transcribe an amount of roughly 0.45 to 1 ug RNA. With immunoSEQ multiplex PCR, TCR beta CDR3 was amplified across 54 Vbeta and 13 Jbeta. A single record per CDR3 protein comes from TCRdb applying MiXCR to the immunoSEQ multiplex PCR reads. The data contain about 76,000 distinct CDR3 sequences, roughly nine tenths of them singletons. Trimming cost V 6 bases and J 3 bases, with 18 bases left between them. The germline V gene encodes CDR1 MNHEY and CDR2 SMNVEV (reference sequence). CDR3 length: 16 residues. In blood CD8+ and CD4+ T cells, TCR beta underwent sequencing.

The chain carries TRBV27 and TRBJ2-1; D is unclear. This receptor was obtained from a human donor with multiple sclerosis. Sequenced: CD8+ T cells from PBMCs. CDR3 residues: CASSPLWGTGYNEQFF. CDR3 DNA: TGTGCCAGCAGCCCCCTTTGGGGTACGGGCTACAATGAGCAGTTCTTC.